Listed below are T cell receptor beta chains from one sample, sequenced in a study of cytomegalovirus exposure and HLA in healthy donors. TCRdb's copy holds only in-frame clones and misses some; the assay was immunoSEQ multiplex PCR. The sample consists of around 140,000 clones, about 70% of them appearing once. Sequencing was done on a sample of PBMCs. Receptor source: a male donor in good health and CMV-seronegative. CDR3s include the opening cysteine and the closing phenylalanine or tryptophan. Fields, in order: clone size, V gene, D gene, J gene, CDR3 length, CDR3 DNA, CDR3 protein. The D gene is left open where the match is weak. Size is omitted from some rows. Given values are once, few, many or a class for expanded clones.

size: -
V: TRBV7-2
D: TRBD2
J: TRBJ2-7
length: 16
DNA: TGTGCCAGCAGCTTAAGAGGGAGGGCGGGGGGGGACGAGCAGTACTTC
CDR3: CASSLRGRAGGDEQYF

size: -
V: TRBV6-5
D: -
J: TRBJ2-7
length: 11
DNA: TGTGCCAGCAGTTACTTAGACGAGCAGTACTTC
CDR3: CASSYLDEQYF

size: once
V: TRBV18
D: -
J: TRBJ1-1
length: 15
DNA: TGTGCCAGCTCACCACCGGGAGGGGGGAGATCTGAAGCTTTCTTT
CDR3: CASSPPGGGRSEAFF

size: -
V: TRBV2
D: -
J: TRBJ2-7
length: 14
DNA: TGTGCCAGCAGTTCCGGGATGGGCTCCTACGAGCAGTACTTC
CDR3: CASSSGMGSYEQYF

size: -
V: TRBV10-3
D: TRBD1
J: TRBJ1-1
length: 14
DNA: TGTGCCACTTCCCGGGACAGGCTGAACACTGAAGCTTTCTTT
CDR3: CATSRDRLNTEAFF

size: -
V: TRBV5-1
D: -
J: TRBJ2-5
length: 15
DNA: TGCGCCAGCAGCTTGGAAGCAGGGCCCCAAGAGACCCAGTACTTC
CDR3: CASSLEAGPQETQYF

size: -
V: TRBV6-6
D: -
J: TRBJ1-2
length: 14
DNA: TGTGCCAGCAGTCCACTCGGAGGGTTCGAGGGCTACACCTTC
CDR3: CASSPLGGFEGYTF

size: -
V: TRBV2
D: -
J: TRBJ2-3
length: 17
DNA: TGTGCCAGCCAATGGGCGGTTGCGGCAGGGCGGATAGATACGCAGTATTTT
CDR3: CASQWAVAAGRIDTQYF

size: -
V: TRBV12-5
D: TRBD2
J: TRBJ2-1
length: 15
DNA: TGTGCTAGTGGGACCTCCCGCGGGAGCTACAATGAGCAGTTCTTC
CDR3: CASGTSRGSYNEQFF

size: -
V: TRBV4-2
D: -
J: TRBJ1-2
length: 13
DNA: TGTGCCAGCAGCCAAGGACAGGATGGGGGCTACACCTTC
CDR3: CASSQGQDGGYTF

size: -
V: TRBV7-2
D: TRBD2
J: TRBJ2-3
length: 16
DNA: TGTGCCAGCAGCCCCCCGGGGCGGGGGAGCACAGATACGCAGTATTTT
CDR3: CASSPPGRGSTDTQYF

size: -
V: TRBV11-2
D: -
J: TRBJ1-1
length: 14
DNA: TGTGCCAGCAGCTCCCGACTAATTGGACCTGAAGCTTTCTTT
CDR3: CASSSRLIGPEAFF

size: -
V: TRBV5-1
D: -
J: TRBJ2-7
length: 15
DNA: TGCGCCAGCAGCTTATTGACCGTTGGAACTACCAAGCAGTACTTC
CDR3: CASSLLTVGTTKQYF

size: -
V: TRBV6-6
D: TRBD1
J: TRBJ1-5
length: 13
DNA: TGTGCCAGCAGGGACAGGGGAGGTCAGCCCCAGCATTTT
CDR3: CASRDRGGQPQHF

size: few
V: TRBV27
D: -
J: TRBJ1-4
length: 18
DNA: TGTGCCAGCAGTTTATCAGTCAGGGTGAGTTCAACTAATGAAAAACTGTTTTTT
CDR3: CASSLSVRVSSTNEKLFF

size: -
V: TRBV9
D: -
J: TRBJ1-2
length: 14
DNA: TGTGCCAGCAGCTTAGGGGGGGAGTTCTATGGCTACACCTTC
CDR3: CASSLGGEFYGYTF

size: -
V: TRBV18
D: -
J: TRBJ2-7
length: 15
DNA: TGTGCCAGCTCACCCACCACCTACGCTGCTGGCGAGCAGTACTTC
CDR3: CASSPTTYAAGEQYF

size: -
V: TRBV5-5
D: -
J: TRBJ1-2
length: 17
DNA: TGTGCCAGCAGCTTTCTGGGCGGGACGTTAGATAACTATGGCTACACCTTC
CDR3: CASSFLGGTLDNYGYTF

size: -
V: TRBV28
D: TRBD1
J: TRBJ1-2
length: 12
DNA: TGTGCCAGTACAGGGGAAGGGAATGGCTACACCTTC
CDR3: CASTGEGNGYTF

size: -
V: TRBV6-6
D: TRBD1
J: TRBJ1-3
length: 13
DNA: TGTGCCAGCAGCACAGGGGCTGGAAACACCATATATTTT
CDR3: CASSTGAGNTIYF

size: few
V: TRBV2
D: -
J: TRBJ2-3
length: 14
DNA: TGTGCCAGCAAGAGGGAAGGGCCGGGGGATACGCAGTATTTT
CDR3: CASKREGPGDTQYF

size: -
V: TRBV25-1
D: -
J: TRBJ1-4
length: 16
DNA: TGTGCCAGCCTCGGGAGGGGACTTGCAACTAATGAAAAACTGTTTTTT
CDR3: CASLGRGLATNEKLFF

size: -
V: TRBV7-2
D: -
J: TRBJ2-3
length: 15
DNA: TGTGCCAGCAGCTTAGTAGGGGGGGGCACAGATACGCAGTATTTT
CDR3: CASSLVGGGTDTQYF

size: few
V: TRBV4-2
D: -
J: TRBJ1-1
length: 13
DNA: TGTGCCAGCAGCCAAGAACGGTTCAGGGAAGCTTTCTTT
CDR3: CASSQERFREAFF

size: few
V: TRBV2
D: -
J: TRBJ1-2
length: 17
DNA: TGTGCCAGCAGGGACCCCGGGACACCCCGAATTTTGAGGGGCTACACCTTC
CDR3: CASRDPGTPRILRGYTF

size: -
V: TRBV2
D: -
J: TRBJ1-1
length: 15
DNA: TGTGCCAGCAGTGAACAGAGCTACAGGAACACTGAAGCTTTCTTT
CDR3: CASSEQSYRNTEAFF

size: -
V: TRBV11-3
D: TRBD1
J: TRBJ2-7
length: 16
DNA: TGTGCCAGCAGCTCAGTGGGACAGCCGACTTCCTACGAGCAGTACTTC
CDR3: CASSSVGQPTSYEQYF

size: few
V: TRBV7-2
D: TRBD1
J: TRBJ1-6
length: 15
DNA: TGTGCCAGCAGCCCACGGGGACAGCTTAATTCACCCCTCCACTTT
CDR3: CASSPRGQLNSPLHF

size: -
V: TRBV28
D: -
J: TRBJ2-6
length: 16
DNA: TGCGCCAGCAGACCGACACCGAACTCTGGGGCCAACGTCCTGACTTTC
CDR3: CASRPTPNSGANVLTF

size: -
V: TRBV7-9
D: -
J: TRBJ1-5
length: 15
DNA: TGTGCCAGCAGCTCCGGGGATAGTAGCAATCAGCCCCAGCATTTT
CDR3: CASSSGDSSNQPQHF

size: -
V: TRBV28
D: -
J: TRBJ1-2
length: 13
DNA: TGTGCCAGCAGGGTACAGGTTAACTATGGCTACACCTTC
CDR3: CASRVQVNYGYTF

size: -
V: TRBV5-1
D: TRBD2
J: TRBJ2-3
length: 17
DNA: TGCGCCAGCAGCTTGGGACTAGCGGGAGTTCCCCTGGATACGCAGTATTTT
CDR3: CASSLGLAGVPLDTQYF

size: -
V: TRBV27
D: -
J: TRBJ1-4
length: 14
DNA: TGTGCCAGCAGTTGGGCTACAAACGATGAAAAACTGTTTTTT
CDR3: CASSWATNDEKLFF

size: -
V: TRBV10-3
D: -
J: TRBJ2-1
length: 11
DNA: TGTGCCATCAGTGGCGGGACTGGGCAGTTCTTC
CDR3: CAISGGTGQFF

size: once
V: TRBV18
D: TRBD2
J: TRBJ2-7
length: 15
DNA: TGTGCCAGCTCACCCGGGACTAGCGGGAAGAACGAGCAGTACTTC
CDR3: CASSPGTSGKNEQYF

size: -
V: TRBV29-1
D: -
J: TRBJ2-3
length: 16
DNA: TGCAGCGTGCGTACTGGTGGGTCAGGGGGCACAGATACGCAGTATTTT
CDR3: CSVRTGGSGGTDTQYF

size: once
V: TRBV9
D: -
J: TRBJ2-1
length: 14
DNA: TGTGCCAGCAGCTCTAGACTAGTCAACAATGAGCAGTTCTTC
CDR3: CASSSRLVNNEQFF

size: once
V: TRBV27
D: TRBD2
J: TRBJ2-1
length: 15
DNA: TGTGCCAGCAGTGAACTAGCGGGAGTCGGGAATGAGCAGTTCTTC
CDR3: CASSELAGVGNEQFF

size: -
V: TRBV7-2
D: -
J: TRBJ1-3
length: 14
DNA: TGTGCCAGCAGCTTTGACAGCTCTGGAAACACCATATATTTT
CDR3: CASSFDSSGNTIYF

size: -
V: TRBV28
D: -
J: TRBJ1-1
length: 15
DNA: TGTGCCAGCAGTCCACCGACGGGTAGGAACACTGAAGCTTTCTTT
CDR3: CASSPPTGRNTEAFF

size: -
V: TRBV27
D: TRBD1
J: TRBJ1-1
length: 15
DNA: TGTGCCAGCAGCCCCGGGACAGGAGGATGGACTGAAGCTTTCTTT
CDR3: CASSPGTGGWTEAFF

size: once
V: TRBV7-9
D: -
J: TRBJ2-7
length: 15
DNA: TGTGCCAGCAGCTCCCCGCGCGGATACTCCTACGAGCAGTACTTC
CDR3: CASSSPRGYSYEQYF

size: -
V: TRBV27
D: TRBD2
J: TRBJ2-7
length: 16
DNA: TGTGCCAGCAGTTCGATAGGGACTAGCCCCACCTACGAGCAGTACTTC
CDR3: CASSSIGTSPTYEQYF

size: -
V: TRBV5-4
D: TRBD1
J: TRBJ2-4
length: 15
DNA: TGTGCCAGCAGCAGTACCGGGACAGGTTCAAACATTCAGTACTTC
CDR3: CASSSTGTGSNIQYF

size: -
V: TRBV7-6
D: -
J: TRBJ1-4
length: 15
DNA: TGTGCCAGCAGCTTCACAGGAGCAACTAATGAAAAACTGTTTTTT
CDR3: CASSFTGATNEKLFF

size: few
V: TRBV18
D: TRBD2
J: TRBJ2-5
length: 14
DNA: TGTGCCAGCTCACCCGGACTAGCCCGCGAGACCCAGTACTTC
CDR3: CASSPGLARETQYF

size: -
V: TRBV10-3
D: TRBD1
J: TRBJ2-7
length: 14
DNA: TGTGCCACCACCCCCGGGACAGCAACCTACGAGCAGTACTTC
CDR3: CATTPGTATYEQYF

size: -
V: TRBV18
D: -
J: TRBJ2-5
length: 16
DNA: TGTGCCAGCTCACCACCACAGGGCTCTTCTGTTGAGACCCAGTACTTC
CDR3: CASSPPQGSSVETQYF

size: -
V: TRBV19
D: TRBD2
J: TRBJ2-1
length: 14
DNA: TGTGCCAGTAGTATCACTAGCGGGGCGAATGAGCAGTTCTTC
CDR3: CASSITSGANEQFF

size: -
V: TRBV5-1
D: -
J: TRBJ2-7
length: 15
DNA: TGCGCCAGCAGCTTAGAGAACAATCTAGCCTACGAGCAGTACTTC
CDR3: CASSLENNLAYEQYF

size: -
V: TRBV7-2
D: TRBD1
J: TRBJ1-2
length: 14
DNA: TGTGCCAGCAGTTCAGGGGGCAAGAACTATGGCTACACCTTC
CDR3: CASSSGGKNYGYTF

size: -
V: TRBV7-2
D: TRBD2
J: TRBJ2-3
length: 16
DNA: TGTGCCAGCAGCTCTCCCAGGGCTAGCGGGGAGAATACGCAGTATTTT
CDR3: CASSSPRASGENTQYF

size: -
V: TRBV28
D: TRBD1
J: TRBJ2-7
length: 17
DNA: TGTGCCAGCGGAACCCGGGACAGGGGACCTGAGGGGTACGAGCAGTACTTC
CDR3: CASGTRDRGPEGYEQYF

size: -
V: TRBV5-1
D: TRBD2
J: TRBJ2-3
length: 16
DNA: TGCGCCAGCAGCTTGGGCTCTAGCGGGAGTACAGATACGCAGTATTTT
CDR3: CASSLGSSGSTDTQYF

size: -
V: TRBV28
D: TRBD1
J: TRBJ2-5
length: 18
DNA: TGTGCCAGCAGTCCTGAGGGGGCGGGACAGGGGGCGCGGGAGACCCAGTACTTC
CDR3: CASSPEGAGQGARETQYF

size: -
V: TRBV2
D: -
J: TRBJ2-7
length: 16
DNA: TGTGCCAGCACTGGTGGGGCTCGGTTGGGGGCAGGGGAGCAGTACTTC
CDR3: CASTGGARLGAGEQYF

size: -
V: TRBV27
D: TRBD2
J: TRBJ2-7
length: 16
DNA: TGTGCCAGCAGTCCGCGACCGGGACTAGTCTTCTACGAGCAGTACTTC
CDR3: CASSPRPGLVFYEQYF

size: -
V: TRBV9
D: TRBD2
J: TRBJ2-5
length: 17
DNA: TGTGCCAGCAGCGAGCTCGCCAGGGAGGGGTGGCAAGAGACCCAGTACTTC
CDR3: CASSELAREGWQETQYF